The clone carrying this T cell receptor beta chain has a handful of counts. The data were taken from a study of PD-1 blockade in classical Hodgkin lymphoma. Measured with immunoSEQ multiplex PCR; TCRdb has only the in-frame clones, and not every one. The data hold some 12,000 clones, with about 68% observed a single time. The trim removed 6 bases at V and 7 bases at J, leaving 15 bases unmatched. CDR1 and CDR2 from the germline V gene are LNHDA and SQIVND (reference sequence). The CDR3 has 17 amino acids. All patients relapsed after autologous stem cell transplantation, and brentuximab vedotin exposure varied.

Here the sequenced sample was peripheral blood mononuclear cells (PBMCs), taken at baseline. The clonotype was recovered from a human donor with classical Hodgkin lymphoma. The rearrangement joins TRBV19 to TRBJ1-6; 7 bases map to TRBD1. CDR3 amino acids: CASSTSQSTGSNSPLHF. The CDR3 DNA follows: TGTGCCAGTAGCACCTCTCAATCGACAGGGTCAAATTCACCCCTCCACTTT.